This paragraph reports one T cell receptor beta chain. Trimming took off 5 bases at V and 7 bases at J, with 12 bases between the two ends. Germline-derived CDR1 and CDR2 are SQVTM and ANQGSEA. The CDR3 runs to 12 residues. This specimen belongs to a study of T cell changes during pregnancy in multiple sclerosis. Libraries were prepared by immunoSEQ multiplex PCR; TCRdb keeps only in-frame clonotypes and omits some of them. The sample holds approximately 70,000 clones, just over 90% seen once. This sequence joins TRBV29-1 and TRBJ2-1, with no clear D. The clonotype was recovered from a female donor with multiple sclerosis, enrolled in a pregnancy study. The sequences come from CD4+ T cells from peripheral blood mononuclear cells, collected before pregnancy. The DNA for the CDR3 is TGCAGCGTTACCCCCAGGCATAATGAGCAGTTCTTC. Translated: CSVTPRHNEQFF.